This T cell receptor beta chain stems from a study of T cell changes during pregnancy in multiple sclerosis. Libraries were prepared by immunoSEQ multiplex PCR; TCRdb keeps only in-frame clonotypes and omits some of them. In the table there are tens of thousands of clones, 85% to 95% of which are singletons. Germline V gene data show CDR1 as MNHNS and CDR2 as SASEGT. V shed 2 bases and J shed 9 bases, with 14 bases lying between them. The CDR3 runs to 14 residues. This receptor was identified in a female donor with multiple sclerosis, enrolled in a pregnancy study. The J gene is TRBJ2-4, the V gene TRBV6-1; D is possibly TRBD2 (5 bases). Here the sequenced sample was CD4+ T cells from peripheral blood mononuclear cells, taken in the third trimester of pregnancy. Here the CDR3 DNA reads TGTGCCAGCAGTGAAACGGGGAGTGTTAGCATTCAGTACTTC. As protein: CASSETGSVSIQYF.